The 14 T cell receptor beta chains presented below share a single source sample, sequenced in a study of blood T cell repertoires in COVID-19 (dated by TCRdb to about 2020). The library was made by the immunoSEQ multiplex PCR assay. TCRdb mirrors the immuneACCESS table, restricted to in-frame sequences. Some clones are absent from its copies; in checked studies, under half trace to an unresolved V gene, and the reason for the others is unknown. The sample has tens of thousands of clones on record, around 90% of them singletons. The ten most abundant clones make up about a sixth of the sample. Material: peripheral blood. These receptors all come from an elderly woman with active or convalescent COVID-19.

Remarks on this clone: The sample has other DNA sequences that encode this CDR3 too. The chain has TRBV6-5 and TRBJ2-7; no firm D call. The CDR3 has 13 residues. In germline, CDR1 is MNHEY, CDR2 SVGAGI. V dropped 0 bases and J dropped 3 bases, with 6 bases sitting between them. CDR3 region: CASSYSSSYEQYF. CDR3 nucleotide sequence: TGTGCCAGCAGTTACTCGTCTAGCTACGAGCAGTACTTC.

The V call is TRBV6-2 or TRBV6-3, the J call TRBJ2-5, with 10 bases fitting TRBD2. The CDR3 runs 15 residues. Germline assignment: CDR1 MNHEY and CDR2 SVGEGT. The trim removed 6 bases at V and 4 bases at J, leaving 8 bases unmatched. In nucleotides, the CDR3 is TGTGCCAGCAGCACCGGACTAGCGGAGGTAGAGACCCAGTACTTC. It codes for CASSTGLAEVETQYF.

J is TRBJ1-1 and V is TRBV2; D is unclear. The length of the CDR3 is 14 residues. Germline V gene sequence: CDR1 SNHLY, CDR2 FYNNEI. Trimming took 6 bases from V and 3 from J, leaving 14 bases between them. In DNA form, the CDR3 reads TGTGCCAGCAGAACGGCGGGTTGGGACACTGAAGCTTTCTTT. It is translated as CASRTAGWDTEAFF.

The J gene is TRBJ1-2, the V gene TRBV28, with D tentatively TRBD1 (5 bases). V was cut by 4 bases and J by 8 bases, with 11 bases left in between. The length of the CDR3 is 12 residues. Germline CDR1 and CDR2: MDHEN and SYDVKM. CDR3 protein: CASSSGMGGYTF. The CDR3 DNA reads TGTGCCAGCAGTTCAGGGATGGGCGGCTACACCTTC.

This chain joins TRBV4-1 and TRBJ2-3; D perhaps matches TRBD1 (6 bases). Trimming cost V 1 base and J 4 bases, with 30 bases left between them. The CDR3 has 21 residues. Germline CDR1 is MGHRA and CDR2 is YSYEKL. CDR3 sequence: CASSQGLGRPGTLQRADTQYF. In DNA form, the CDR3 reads TGCGCCAGCAGCCAAGGGCTCGGAAGGCCCGGGACATTGCAGAGAGCAGATACGCAGTATTTT.

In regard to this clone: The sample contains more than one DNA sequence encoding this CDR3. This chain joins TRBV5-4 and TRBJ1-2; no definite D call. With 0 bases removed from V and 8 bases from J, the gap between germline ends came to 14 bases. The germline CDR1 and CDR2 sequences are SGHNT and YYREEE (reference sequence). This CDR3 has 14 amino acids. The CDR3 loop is CASSLVPGGWGYTF. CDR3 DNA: TGTGCCAGCAGCTTGGTACCGGGAGGATGGGGCTACACCTTC.

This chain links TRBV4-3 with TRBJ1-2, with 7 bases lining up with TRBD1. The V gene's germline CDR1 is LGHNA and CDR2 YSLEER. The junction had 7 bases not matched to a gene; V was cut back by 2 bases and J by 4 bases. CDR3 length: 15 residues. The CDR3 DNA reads TGCGCCAGCAGCCAACACAGGGGATCAAGCTATGGCTACACCTTC. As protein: CASSQHRGSSYGYTF.

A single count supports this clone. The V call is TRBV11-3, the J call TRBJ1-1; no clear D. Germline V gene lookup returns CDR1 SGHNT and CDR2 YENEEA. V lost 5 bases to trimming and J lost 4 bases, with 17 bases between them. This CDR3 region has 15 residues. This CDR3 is CASSPEALVGTEAFF. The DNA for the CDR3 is TGTGCCAGCAGCCCGGAGGCCTTAGTGGGCACTGAAGCTTTCTTT.

The CDR3 loop is CASSLGQGSQPQHF. In DNA form, the CDR3 reads TGTGCCAGCAGCTTAGGACAGGGCAGTCAGCCCCAGCATTTT. The V gene is TRBV7-2, the J gene TRBJ1-5; 7 bases map to TRBD1. This CDR3 has 14 amino acids. V shed 1 base and J 6 bases; nucleotides not matched to a gene: 3. From germline, CDR1 is SGHTA and CDR2 FQGNSA.

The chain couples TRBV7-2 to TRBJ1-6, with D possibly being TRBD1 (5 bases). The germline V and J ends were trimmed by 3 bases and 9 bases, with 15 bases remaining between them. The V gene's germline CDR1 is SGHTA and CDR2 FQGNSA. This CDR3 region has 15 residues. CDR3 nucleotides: TGTGCCAGCAGCTTCGGGCAGGGAGGGACTTCACCCCTCCACTTT. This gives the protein CASSFGQGGTSPLHF.

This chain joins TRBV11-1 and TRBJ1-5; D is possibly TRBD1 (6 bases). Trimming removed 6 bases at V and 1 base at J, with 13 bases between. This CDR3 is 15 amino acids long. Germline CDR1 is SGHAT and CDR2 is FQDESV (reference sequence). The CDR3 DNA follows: TGTGCCAGCAGAACCGGGACACAGAGCAATCAGCCCCAGCATTTT. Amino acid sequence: CASRTGTQSNQPQHF.

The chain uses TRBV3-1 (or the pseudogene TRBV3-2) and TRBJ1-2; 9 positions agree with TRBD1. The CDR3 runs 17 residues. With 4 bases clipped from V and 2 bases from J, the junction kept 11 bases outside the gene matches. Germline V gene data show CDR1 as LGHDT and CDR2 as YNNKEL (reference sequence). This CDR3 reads CASSPGGTGGANYGYTF. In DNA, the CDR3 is TGTGCCAGCAGCCCTGGAGGTACAGGGGGCGCCAACTATGGCTACACCTTC.

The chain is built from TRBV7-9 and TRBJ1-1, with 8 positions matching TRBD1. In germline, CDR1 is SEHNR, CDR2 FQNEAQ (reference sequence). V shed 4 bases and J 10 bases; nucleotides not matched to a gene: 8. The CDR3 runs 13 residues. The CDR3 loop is CASSSSRGLGAFF. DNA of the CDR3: TGTGCCAGCAGCTCTTCCAGGGGGCTAGGAGCTTTCTTT.

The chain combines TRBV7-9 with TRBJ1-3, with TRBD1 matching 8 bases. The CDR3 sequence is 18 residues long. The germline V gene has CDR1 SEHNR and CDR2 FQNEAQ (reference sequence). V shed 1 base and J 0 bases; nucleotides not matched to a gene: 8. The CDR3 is CASSLGDRLTSSGNTIYF. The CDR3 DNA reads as TGTGCCAGCAGCTTAGGGGACAGGCTTACAAGCTCTGGAAACACCATATATTTT.